This entry lists 25 T cell receptor beta chains sequenced from one sample in a study of Graves' ophthalmopathy and Graves' hyperthyroidism. Researchers took RNA transcripts and amplified TCR beta CDR3 regions from them. An initial RT-PCR round employing HTBI primers preceded a second-round multiplex PCR. Using its own MiXCR run on the multiplex PCR reads, TCRdb lists one record per CDR3 protein. The top ten hold 44% of the sample, which has about 740,000 distinct CDR3 sequences, roughly two fifths seen once. The sequenced material came from peripheral blood. The source is an adult man with Graves' ophthalmopathy.

In this sample, this clonotype turned up a few times. CDR3 DNA sequence: TGTGCCTCATGGTTGGGGCCAGGAGAGACCCAGTACTTC. Translated, it gives CASWLGPGETQYF. V usage is TRBV6-5 and J usage is TRBJ2-5; perhaps TRBD1 as D (5 bases). V was cut by 11 bases and J by 4 bases, with 17 bases left in between. The germline V gene has CDR1 MNHEY and CDR2 SVGAGI. CDR3 length equals 13 residues.

The table lists this clonotype with a few counts. The CDR3 DNA reads TGTGCCAGCAGGGAGGGCAGGGCACAGCATTTT. Translated, it gives CASREGRAQHF. This rearrangement joins TRBV10-3 to TRBJ1-5; D possibly corresponds to TRBD1 (5 bases). V lost 10 bases to trimming and J lost 13 bases, with 17 bases between them. This CDR3 has 11 residues. Germline V gene data show CDR1 as ENHRY and CDR2 as SYGVKD.

In this sample, this clonotype turned up a few times. CDR3 loop: CASSPLTGLSGANVLTF. CDR3 coding DNA: TGTGCCAGCAGCCCCTTGACAGGCCTCTCTGGGGCCAACGTCCTGACTTTC. The J gene is TRBJ2-6, the V gene TRBV5-8, with D perhaps matching TRBD1 (6 bases). Trimming pared 4 bases from V and 0 bases from J, leaving 14 bases between. Germline lookup yields CDR1 SGHTS and CDR2 YDEGEE. This CDR3 spans 17 amino acids.

At least ten counts were recorded for this clonotype. This chain joins TRBV29-1 and TRBJ1-1, with D unresolved. The V gene lost 5 bases and the J gene lost 5 bases, with 6 bases spanning the gap. The CDR3 totals 10 residues. The V gene's germline CDR1 is SQVTM and CDR2 ANQGSEA. The CDR3, as DNA: TGCAGCGTTTACCGGACTGAAGCTTTCTTT. This sequence encodes CSVYRTEAFF.

The chain uses TRBV20-1 and TRBJ2-5, with unresolved D. The CDR3 consists of 13 residues. In germline, CDR1 is DFQATT, CDR2 SNEGSKA (reference sequence). Trimming cost V 2 bases and J 2 bases, with 9 bases left between them. The DNA of the CDR3 is TGCAGTGCTAGATCAACAGTACAAGAGACCCAGTACTTC. Translating it yields CSARSTVQETQYF.

In the case of this clonotype: A read error may explain this, as a much larger clone is one base away. The chain recombines TRBV9 with TRBJ1-1; 7 nucleotides line up with TRBD1. V dropped 0 bases and J dropped 5; count of bases not matched to a gene: 4. The CDR3 has 14 amino acids. CDR1 is SGDLS, CDR2 YYNGEE, per germline. CDR3 sequence (DNA): TGTGCCAGCAGCGTAGGAGGGGGCTGGACTGAAGCTTTCTTT. This sequence encodes CASSVGGGWTEAFF.

The V call is TRBV24-1, the J call TRBJ1-5; 8 bases fit TRBD1. The length of the CDR3 is 14 residues. Germline V gene sequence: CDR1 KGHDR, CDR2 SFDVKD. Trimming removed 12 bases from V and 5 bases from J; junction bases left unmatched: 11. The CDR3 loop reads CAWSLGQGDQPQHF. CDR3 coding DNA: TGTGCCTGGAGTTTAGGACAGGGCGATCAGCCCCAGCATTTT.

The chain carries TRBV9 and TRBJ1-4, with 9 bases that match TRBD1. CDR3 length: 15 amino acids. The germline V gene encodes CDR1 SGDLS and CDR2 YYNGEE. With V trimmed by 0 bases and J by 7 bases, 4 bases remained unmatched. The CDR3 sequence: CASSVVGQGAEKLFF. The CDR3 region has the DNA TGTGCCAGCAGCGTAGTGGGACAGGGCGCTGAAAAACTGTTTTTT.

The chain is built from TRBV7-9 and TRBJ2-2; 12 bases align to TRBD2. Trimming removed 3 bases from V and 6 bases from J; junction bases left unmatched: 11. Germline V gene sequence: CDR1 SEHNR, CDR2 FQNEAQ (reference sequence). This CDR3 is built from 18 residues. CDR3 in DNA: TGTGCCAGCAGCTTTCTTACGACTAGCGGGAGCACTGCCGGGGAGCTGTTTTTT. As protein: CASSFLTTSGSTAGELFF.

The chain employs TRBV7-2 and TRBJ1-2; the D is unclear. This CDR3 is 14 amino acids long. The germline V gene has CDR1 SGHTA and CDR2 FQGNSA. V was shortened by 0 bases and J by 11 bases, with 16 bases between the two germline ends. CDR3 sequence: CASSLARGESGYTF. CDR3 sequence (DNA): TGTGCCAGCAGCTTAGCGCGTGGGGAATCAGGATACACCTTC.

This clonotype showed up many times. This chain uses TRBV10-2 with TRBJ2-2; weak D call: TRBD2 (5 bases). This CDR3 has 14 amino acids. The germline gives CDR1 WSHSY, CDR2 SAAADI. The germline V and J ends were trimmed by 1 base and 6 bases, with 9 bases remaining between them. The CDR3 nucleotides are TGCGCCAGCAGTGAGTGGGCTAGCTCCGGGGAGCTGTTTTTT. It is translated as CASSEWASSGELFF.

The J gene is TRBJ1-1, the V gene TRBV6-5; D is uncertain. V lost 5 bases to trimming and J lost 1 base, with 8 bases between them. CDR3 size: 13 residues. Germline-derived CDR1 and CDR2 are MNHEY and SVGAGI. The DNA for the CDR3 is TGTGCCAGCAGTCGGGTCGGGAACACTGAAGCTTTCTTT. It encodes CASSRVGNTEAFF.

This clonotype was detected only once. The rearrangement links TRBV10-1 to TRBJ2-3; 8 bases fit TRBD2. Germline assignment: CDR1 WNHNN and CDR2 SYGVQD (reference sequence). The V and J ends lost 6 bases and 6 bases, in that order; junction bases with no gene match: 11. CDR3 length: 15 residues. DNA of the CDR3: TGCGCCAGCAGGTCGGCGGGGGGAGGGATCGATACGCAGTATTTT. It is translated as CASRSAGGGIDTQYF.

This clonotype was detected a few times. V usage is TRBV20-1 and J usage is TRBJ1-2, with 10 bases lining up with TRBD1. V was clipped by 6 bases and J by 3 bases; unmatched bases: 4. The germline gives CDR1 DFQATT, CDR2 SNEGSKA (reference sequence). This CDR3 has 13 residues. CDR3 protein: CSATGTGDYGYTF. CDR3 bases: TGCAGTGCCACCGGGACAGGGGACTATGGCTACACCTTC.

This chain uses TRBV7-9 with TRBJ2-5, with D maybe TRBD1 (5 bases). The CDR3 runs to 14 residues. Germline CDR1 and CDR2: SEHNR and FQNEAQ (reference sequence). The V end lost 4 bases, the J end lost 9 bases, and 18 bases lay between the germline ends. In nucleotides, the CDR3 is TGTGCCAGCAGCTCGCAGGGTTCCAATCAGCCCCAGTACTTC. Its protein product is CASSSQGSNQPQYF.

The table lists this clonotype with a few counts. In DNA form, the CDR3 reads TGTGCCAGCAGCCGAAATGCACACATGTCGAACTATGGCTACACCTTC. Translation gives CASSRNAHMSNYGYTF. V gene TRBV7-2 combines with J gene TRBJ1-2; D is undetermined. CDR1 is SGHTA, CDR2 FQGNSA, per germline. The CDR3 runs to 16 residues. The ends were cut back, 5 bases at V and 2 bases at J, with 18 bases in the middle.

To note about this clonotype: A much larger clone sits a single nucleotide away, making a read error possible. This CDR3 reads CVSSLGDTYEQYF. Here the CDR3 DNA reads TGTGTCAGCAGCTTAGGGGACACCTACGAGCAGTACTTC. V usage is TRBV7-9 and J usage is TRBJ2-7, with D maybe TRBD1 (6 bases). The CDR3 extends over 13 amino acids. Germline loops: CDR1 SEHNR, CDR2 FQNEAQ (reference sequence).

This chain links TRBV2 with TRBJ2-7, with D perhaps matching TRBD2 (6 bases). The CDR3 runs 13 residues. From germline, CDR1 is SNHLY and CDR2 FYNNEI. Trimming pared 6 bases from V and 2 bases from J, leaving 11 bases between. CDR3 amino acids: CASSGLTAYEQYF. CDR3 coding DNA: TGTGCCAGCAGCGGACTAACGGCCTACGAGCAGTACTTC.

Many counts were recorded for this clonotype. This chain joins TRBV29-1 and TRBJ1-5; D call uncertain. CDR3 length equals 13 residues. The germline V and J ends were trimmed by 6 bases and 9 bases, with 18 bases remaining between them. CDR1 is SQVTM, CDR2 ANQGSEA, per germline. The CDR3 coding sequence is TGCAGCGTAGCGAAGGCCTCTGGACTGCCCCAGCATTTT. Amino acid sequence: CSVAKASGLPQHF.

The table lists this clonotype with many counts. The V gene is TRBV10-1, the J gene TRBJ2-6; D call uncertain. V dropped 3 bases and J dropped 2 bases, with 8 bases sitting between them. Germline V gene data show CDR1 as WNHNN and CDR2 as SYGVQD (reference sequence). The CDR3 consists of 15 residues. In DNA, the CDR3 is TGCGCCAGCAGTGAAGGCGGAACTGGGGCCAACGTCCTGACTTTC. It encodes CASSEGGTGANVLTF.

The gene calls are TRBV20-1 and TRBJ2-5; no definite D call. CDR3 size: 13 residues. CDR1 is DFQATT, CDR2 SNEGSKA, per germline (reference sequence). Trimming cost V 2 bases and J 6 bases, with 13 bases left between them. The CDR3 DNA is TGCAGTGCTAGACCCCCGGGCGGTCAGACCCAGTACTTC. Amino acids: CSARPPGGQTQYF.

A note on this clonotype: A much larger clone sits a single nucleotide away, making a read error possible. This chain joins TRBV29-1 and TRBJ2-7, with D unresolved. Germline V gene lookup returns CDR1 SQVTM and CDR2 ANQGSEA. This CDR3 is 15 amino acids long. In DNA form, the CDR3 reads TGCAGCGTTGACCTTCCGGCCGGCAGCTCCTACGAGCGGTACTTC. This encodes CSVDLPAGSSYERYF.

This clonotype was seen at least ten times. J is TRBJ1-2 and V is TRBV29-1, with D perhaps TRBD1 (6 bases). Per the germline V gene, CDR1 is SQVTM and CDR2 is ANQGSEA. The CDR3 length is 11 residues. Between the trimmed V and J ends, which lost 3 bases and 8 bases, there was a span of 10 bases. The CDR3 reads CSVDLQGGYTF. The CDR3 nucleotides read TGCAGCGTTGATCTACAGGGAGGCTACACCTTC.

This clonotype was counted between two and nine times. The chain employs TRBV19 and TRBJ2-7, with 7 positions matching TRBD1. The CDR3 covers 14 residues. After removal of 5 bases from V and 3 bases from J, the junction contained 7 bases not matched to a gene. Germline lookup yields CDR1 LNHDA and CDR2 SQIVND (reference sequence). The CDR3 here is CASSVGQKIYEQYF. In DNA form, the CDR3 reads TGTGCCAGTAGTGTGGGACAGAAGATCTACGAGCAGTACTTC.

This rearrangement joins TRBV20-1 to TRBJ1-1; a weak D match, TRBD1 (5 bases). Germline V CDR1 and CDR2: DFQATT, SNEGSKA (reference sequence). The length of the CDR3 is 14 residues. With 3 bases removed from V and 3 bases from J, the gap between germline ends came to 14 bases. CDR3: CSASLGGWYTEAFF. The CDR3 DNA reads TGCAGTGCTAGTCTCGGGGGTTGGTACACTGAAGCTTTCTTT.